The T cell receptor (beta chain) described here comes from a study of blood T cell repertoires in COVID-19. Whole-study context: COVID-19 samples collected from the United States, Italy and Spain covered acute and convalescent phases. PBMCs, B-cell-depleted T cells, or T cells were the source of the cDNA or gDNA that made up the material.

Everyone who took part was roughly 18 to 89 years old, and they came from about two dozen US areas. Each participant's cohort was designated according to participant-reported clinical history. From germline, CDR1 is ENHRY and CDR2 SYGVKD. The CDR3 contains 13 residues. With 7 bases removed from V and 3 bases from J, the gap between germline ends came to 12 bases. Assay used: immunoSEQ multiplex PCR; TCRdb lists only in-frame clones, some missing. The data hold about 380,000 clones, with around 87% observed a single time. The sequenced sample was PBMCs or T cells enriched from blood (not recorded which). This receptor was identified in a man aged 25 to 40 who had recovered from COVID-19. The chain combines TRBV10-3 with TRBJ1-2; a weak D match, TRBD1 (6 bases). Written as DNA, the CDR3 is TGTGCCATCAATGGGGGCGCGTACTATGGCTACACCTTC. Its protein is CAINGGAYYGYTF.